This TCR beta chain is drawn from a study of T cell responses to AZD1222 COVID-19 vaccine. General study findings and limits: Spike regions recognized by vaccine-associated CD4 TCRs spanned the protein, led by 160-218 and 743-854. Seropositivity was recorded at baseline in only six AZD1222 recipients. Epitopes outside B.1.351 and B.1.1.7 mutated regions reportedly drew nearly half of spike TCRs.

Sequencing used immunoSEQ multiplex PCR; TCRdb keeps in-frame clones, though not all of them. The sample comprises some 110,000 clones, 75% to 90% of which are singletons, and 35% to 50% rests with the top ten. CDR1 and CDR2 (germline): SGHRS, YFSETQ. The length of the CDR3 is 15 residues. V lost 3 bases, J lost 1 base, and 13 bases lay in between. Of note for this clone: Its cognate antigen is unknown.

This specimen was peripheral blood, taken 28 days after the second AZD1222 dose. The source of this sequence is an adult who received the AZD1222 COVID-19 vaccine. The rearrangement uses TRBV5-1 and TRBJ1-2; TRBD1 might be the D (5 bases). CDR3 DNA sequence: TGCGCCAGCAGCTCTGAAGCACAGGATAACTATGGCTACACCTTC. This translates into CASSSEAQDNYGYTF.